The 32 T cell receptor beta chains in this list originate from one sample, sequenced in a study of technical replicates of blood from a few donors. Sequenced by immunoSEQ multiplex PCR; TCRdb stores in-frame clones only, minus some. The profile shows around 97,000 clones, approximately 95% of them singletons. The sample taken for sequencing was T cells isolated from PBMCs. Receptors originate from a human donor in good health.

V is TRBV30 and J is TRBJ2-7; D possibly corresponds to TRBD2 (6 bases). V was shortened by 0 bases and J by 3 bases, with 12 bases between the two germline ends. The length of the CDR3 is 14 residues. Germline CDR1 reads GTSNPN; CDR2 reads SVGIG (reference sequence). Written as DNA, the CDR3 is TGTGCCTGGAGTGTCTTAGCGGAAAACTACGAGCAGTACTTC. It encodes CAWSVLAENYEQYF.

CDR3 DNA sequence: TGTGCCCACGGGTCGCACACAGATACGCAGTATTTT. This encodes CAHGSHTDTQYF. The chain combines TRBV5-4 with TRBJ2-3; no definite D call. CDR3 length equals 12 residues. Germline CDR1 and CDR2: SGHNT and YYREEE (reference sequence). V was pared by 10 bases and J by 2 bases, with 11 bases between.

The chain links TRBV5-1 to TRBJ2-2, with D maybe TRBD1 (5 bases). Germline CDR1 SGHRS, CDR2 YFSETQ. This CDR3 region has 15 residues. V was pared by 0 bases and J by 1 base, with 7 bases between. DNA of the CDR3: TGCGCCAGCAGCTTGGGGGGCGAGAACACCGGGGAGCTGTTTTTT. This translates into CASSLGGENTGELFF.

The CDR3 sequence is CASSSRLAEYQETQYF. The CDR3 DNA is TGTGCCAGCAGCTCGCGGCTAGCGGAGTACCAAGAGACCCAGTACTTC. V is TRBV28 and J is TRBJ2-5; 7 nucleotides match TRBD2. The germline V gene encodes CDR1 MDHEN and CDR2 SYDVKM. V lost 6 bases, J lost 0 bases, and 10 bases stayed unmatched. The CDR3 totals 16 residues.

The J gene is TRBJ2-2, the V gene TRBV7-3; 13 positions match TRBD2. Per the germline V gene, CDR1 is SGHTA and CDR2 is FQGTGA. J lost 5 bases, V lost 5 bases, and 5 bases had no gene match. This CDR3 has 16 residues. The CDR3 here is CASSKGLAGLTGELFF. DNA for the CDR3: TGTGCCAGCAGCAAGGGACTAGCGGGACTTACCGGGGAGCTGTTTTTT.

This sequence joins TRBV28 and TRBJ1-5; 8 bases fit TRBD1. The CDR3 extends over 16 amino acids. Germline V lookup: CDR1 MDHEN, CDR2 SYDVKM. V trimming: 1 base; J trimming: 7 bases; junction bases outside the gene matches: 9. For the CDR3, the DNA is TGTGCCAGCAGTTTATCTGCAGGGGGCGCATTCCAGCCCCAGCATTTT. This codes for CASSLSAGGAFQPQHF.

V gene TRBV4-1 combines with J gene TRBJ2-2; 9 bases agree with TRBD2. CDR1 and CDR2 (germline): MGHRA, YSYEKL. J lost 6 bases, V lost 4 bases, and 6 bases had no gene match. There are 15 residues in the CDR3. For the CDR3, the DNA is TGCGCCAGCAGCCTAATAGCGGGAGAGCCCGGGGAGCTGTTTTTT. As protein: CASSLIAGEPGELFF.

The chain recombines TRBV6-1 with TRBJ2-7, with D possibly TRBD1 on 6 matching bases. V was trimmed by 5 bases and J by 4 bases, leaving 15 bases between them. The CDR3 sequence is 14 residues long. From germline, CDR1 is MNHNS and CDR2 SASEGT. The CDR3 DNA follows: TGTGCCAGCAGTAGGCCGGGACATCTATACGAGCAGTACTTC. Protein: CASSRPGHLYEQYF.

The chain carries TRBV28 and TRBJ2-3, with 13 nucleotides matching TRBD2. There are 18 residues in the CDR3. Germline-derived CDR1 and CDR2 are MDHEN and SYDVKM. V was clipped by 6 bases and J by 3 bases; unmatched bases: 12. CDR3 amino acids: CASRIGLAGDGRTDTQYF. DNA of the CDR3: TGTGCCAGCAGAATCGGACTAGCGGGAGATGGGCGGACAGATACGCAGTATTTT.

The chain couples TRBV6-1 to TRBJ1-4; the D gene is possibly TRBD1 (5 bases). Looked up from germline, CDR1 is MNHNS and CDR2 is SASEGT. Trimming pared 7 bases from V and 5 bases from J, leaving 14 bases between. There are 14 residues in the CDR3. The CDR3 spells CASISGGTNEKLFF. CDR3 DNA: TGTGCCAGCATCTCAGGAGGGACGAATGAAAAACTGTTTTTT.

This clone was seen only a few times. The chain uses TRBV2 and TRBJ1-4; D not resolved. V dropped 4 bases and J dropped 8 bases, with 14 bases sitting between them. The CDR3 is 14 residues long. In germline, CDR1 is SNHLY, CDR2 FYNNEI. CDR3 nucleotide sequence: TGTGCCAGCAGTGCAGGATCAAGCATCGAAAAACTGTTTTTT. Protein product: CASSAGSSIEKLFF.

This sequence joins TRBV10-3 and TRBJ2-7; D unresolved. Trimming cost V 2 bases and J 2 bases, with 16 bases left between them. Germline loops: CDR1 ENHRY, CDR2 SYGVKD. This CDR3 spans 16 amino acids. The CDR3 protein is CAISEAFLLGPYEQYF. The CDR3 DNA sequence: TGTGCCATCAGTGAGGCCTTCTTACTTGGGCCCTACGAGCAGTACTTC.

This chain uses TRBV15 with TRBJ2-1; 10 bases line up with TRBD2. The J segment lost 6 bases and the V segment lost 2 bases, leaving 4 bases of the junction unmatched. The CDR3 has 15 residues. Germline V gene lookup returns CDR1 LNHNV and CDR2 YYDKDF (reference sequence). The CDR3 sequence is CATSRITSGINEQFF. CDR3 DNA sequence: TGTGCCACCAGCAGAATCACTAGCGGGATCAATGAGCAGTTCTTC.

The chain combines TRBV4-1 with TRBJ2-2; D might be TRBD2 (5 bases). From germline, CDR1 is MGHRA and CDR2 YSYEKL. Trimming cost V 1 base and J 1 base, with 10 bases left between them. The CDR3 spans 16 residues. CDR3 sequence: CASSQVGGLNTGELFF. The CDR3 DNA is TGCGCCAGCAGCCAAGTGGGCGGACTGAACACCGGGGAGCTGTTTTTT.

V usage is TRBV30 and J usage is TRBJ1-2; a possible D gene is TRBD1 (6 bases). This CDR3 contains 13 residues. V was pared by 0 bases and J by 6 bases, with 11 bases between. Germline V gene lookup returns CDR1 GTSNPN and CDR2 SVGIG (reference sequence). The CDR3 reads CAWSVLPGDGYTF. The CDR3 nucleotides are TGTGCCTGGAGTGTACTACCAGGGGATGGCTACACCTTC.

This chain uses TRBV19 with TRBJ2-3; D possibly corresponds to TRBD2 (6 bases). The germline V gene has CDR1 LNHDA and CDR2 SQIVND (reference sequence). CDR3 size: 14 residues. Trimming removed 3 bases from V and 3 bases from J, with 10 bases in between. The CDR3 protein is CASSIPGGTDTQYF. CDR3 in DNA: TGTGCCAGTAGTATCCCCGGGGGAACAGATACGCAGTATTTT.

The chain is built from TRBV4-1 and TRBJ2-3; D may be TRBD1 (6 bases). The CDR3 is 16 residues long. Trimming shortened V by 5 bases and J by 2 bases, and 17 bases separated the two germline ends. The V gene's germline CDR1 is MGHRA and CDR2 YSYEKL. CDR3 sequence reads: CASSDTYQGLTDTQYF. CDR3 in DNA: TGCGCCAGCAGCGACACTTACCAGGGGCTCACAGATACGCAGTATTTT.

V and J are TRBV7-2 and TRBJ2-1, with 8 nucleotides matching TRBD1. Germline CDR1 SGHTA, CDR2 FQGNSA. After removal of 5 bases from V and 2 bases from J, the junction contained 5 bases not matched to a gene. The CDR3 is made up of 15 amino acids. This CDR3 is CASSHKQGAYNEQFF. The CDR3 DNA reads as TGTGCCAGCAGCCACAAACAGGGGGCCTACAATGAGCAGTTCTTC.

The CDR3 DNA reads TGTGCCAGCAGCCATCGACAGAACTATGGCTACACCTTC. Amino acids: CASSHRQNYGYTF. This chain uses TRBV21-1 with TRBJ1-2; the D call of TRBD1 is as the table states it, not checked on the DNA. TRBV21-1 is labeled a pseudogene. The CDR3 spans 13 residues.

The J gene is TRBJ2-7, the V gene TRBV5-4; TRBD1 aligns across 8 bases. This CDR3 is 15 amino acids long. Unmatched junction bases numbered 12, after V lost 5 bases and J lost 5 bases. In germline, CDR1 is SGHNT, CDR2 YYREEE (reference sequence). The CDR3 loop reads CASRLDRGGVDEQYF. The DNA for the CDR3 is TGTGCCAGCAGGCTCGACAGGGGAGGTGTAGACGAGCAGTACTTC.

The rearrangement links TRBV18 to TRBJ2-7, with 7 bases lining up with TRBD1. This CDR3 is 12 amino acids long. V gave up 4 bases and J gave up 5 bases; unmatched junction bases: 2. Germline values: CDR1 KGHSH, CDR2 LQKENI. CDR3 bases: TGTGCCAGCTCACTAGACAGGGACGAGCAGTACTTC. It translates to CASSLDRDEQYF.

The J gene is TRBJ1-1, the V gene TRBV4-1; D gene unclear. Trimming removed 1 base at V and 5 bases at J, with 11 bases between. The length of the CDR3 is 14 residues. Germline V lookup: CDR1 MGHRA, CDR2 YSYEKL. The CDR3 loop is CASSQAPPGTEAFF. In DNA form, the CDR3 reads TGCGCCAGCAGCCAAGCCCCCCCGGGGACTGAAGCTTTCTTT.

V gene TRBV5-1 combines with J gene TRBJ2-7, with 7 bases lining up with TRBD1. CDR3 length: 14 residues. Looked up from germline, CDR1 is SGHRS and CDR2 is YFSETQ. J was trimmed by 3 bases and V by 5 bases; bases with no gene match: 8. The CDR3 DNA reads as TGCGCCAGCAGGGATCAGGGGGAATACTACGAGCAGTACTTC. It translates to CASRDQGEYYEQYF.

The rearrangement joins TRBV9 to TRBJ1-2; tentative D call: TRBD1 (6 bases). Germline CDR1 is SGDLS and CDR2 is YYNGEE. This CDR3 region has 13 residues. V lost 4 bases and J lost 4, with 11 bases in between. CDR3: CASSPDSRYGYTF. The CDR3 nucleotides read TGTGCCAGCAGCCCGGACAGCCGCTATGGCTACACCTTC.

The V and J genes are TRBV6-1 and TRBJ2-1; TRBD2 matches at 9 bases. V shed 4 bases, J shed 5 bases, and the junction held 9 bases outside the gene matches. Per germline, CDR1 MNHNS and CDR2 SASEGT. This CDR3 is built from 16 residues. DNA of the CDR3: TGTGCCAGCAGTGCGCCGGGACTAGCTAATCACAATGAGCAGTTCTTC. It specifies CASSAPGLANHNEQFF.

V gene TRBV28 combines with J gene TRBJ2-7; 7 bases are a match to TRBD2. The V segment lost 6 bases and the J segment 1 base; nucleotides outside the gene matches: 9. Germline-derived CDR1 and CDR2 are MDHEN and SYDVKM. CDR3 length equals 15 residues. The CDR3: CASRGRAVPSYEQYF. The CDR3 DNA follows: TGTGCCAGCAGGGGGAGGGCCGTACCTTCCTACGAGCAGTACTTC.

This clone was observed once. CDR3 DNA sequence: TGTGCCAGCAGTTACTCGGCGGGGGTAGTCACTGAAGCTTTCTTT. This codes for CASSYSAGVVTEAFF. The chain uses TRBV6-5 and TRBJ1-1; weak D call: TRBD1 (5 bases). The CDR3 has 15 residues. Trimming cost V 0 bases and J 4 bases, with 12 bases left between them. CDR1 MNHEY and CDR2 SVGAGI come from the germline V gene.

The chain employs TRBV5-5 and TRBJ2-7, with 10 bases identical to TRBD2. The ends lost 0 bases at V and 7 bases at J; junction bases unmatched: 7. Germline V lookup: CDR1 SGHKS, CDR2 YYEKEE (reference sequence). The CDR3 covers 15 residues. The CDR3 DNA reads TGTGCCAGCAGCTTGGTACTAGCGGGAAGAATAGAGCAGTACTTC. It codes for CASSLVLAGRIEQYF.

The chain has TRBV2 and TRBJ2-7; D may be TRBD1 (5 bases). The ends were cut back, 4 bases at V and 3 bases at J, with 13 bases in the middle. The CDR3 length is 14 residues. From germline, CDR1 is SNHLY and CDR2 FYNNEI. CDR3: CASSGPRQGYEQYF. CDR3 coding DNA: TGTGCCAGCAGTGGCCCCCGGCAGGGCTACGAGCAGTACTTC.

The rearrangement joins TRBV7-2 to TRBJ2-5; 12 bases align to TRBD2. J was trimmed by 3 bases and V by 2 bases; bases with no gene match: 7. This CDR3 has 17 residues. Germline values: CDR1 SGHTA, CDR2 FQGNSA. The chain's CDR3 is CASSLFLLAGGKETQYF. For the CDR3, the DNA is TGTGCCAGCAGCTTATTTTTACTAGCGGGAGGAAAAGAGACCCAGTACTTC.

This chain joins TRBV7-3 and TRBJ2-1, with 7 positions matching TRBD2. Germline V gene sequence: CDR1 SGHTA, CDR2 FQGTGA. The CDR3 is made up of 16 amino acids. Trimming removed 5 bases from V and 7 bases from J; junction bases left unmatched: 14. The chain's CDR3 is CASSPPGGAGSNEQFF. The CDR3 DNA follows: TGTGCCAGCAGCCCCCCGGGGGGAGCGGGATCGAATGAGCAGTTCTTC.

Regarding this clone: The same CDR3 can be traced to other DNA sequences in this sample. The CDR3 coding sequence is TGTGCCTGGGATAGCGGGGCAAGCTCCTACGAGCAGTACTTC. Translating gives CAWDSGASSYEQYF. The chain combines TRBV30 with TRBJ2-7, with TRBD2 matching over 8 bases. Germline V lookup: CDR1 GTSNPN, CDR2 SVGIG (reference sequence). The CDR3 totals 14 residues. The ends lost 5 bases at V and 0 bases at J; junction bases unmatched: 6.